The TCR beta chain under discussion was sequenced for a study of blood T cells in healthy people across ages. Using a J-beta primer mix together with a sample-barcoded 5' primer, a second PCR was run for about 7 to 12 cycles. One entry per CDR3 protein results from TCRdb running MiXCR on the 5' RACE reads. This sample has around 1,100,000 distinct CDR3 sequences, with more than 30% found just once. V was cut by 0 bases and J by 6 bases, with 13 bases left in between. Germline loops: CDR1 SGHTA, CDR2 FQGNSA. The CDR3 sequence is 15 residues long. Each donor was a healthy Caucasian individual from Russia, aged about 6 to 100.

The TCR comes from a man in his late teens or twenties in good health. The sample consisted of blood. J is TRBJ2-3 and V is TRBV7-2, with D unresolved. CDR3 nucleotide sequence: TGTGCCAGCAGCTTAGCGGTTAGGGTGGGGGATACGCAGTATTTT. This codes for CASSLAVRVGDTQYF.